The rows below give T cell receptor beta chains drawn from one sample of a study of blood T cells in healthy people across ages. One entry per CDR3 protein results from TCRdb running MiXCR on the 5' RACE reads. This table holds roughly 1.5 million distinct CDR3 sequences, roughly two fifths found once. Material: blood. The receptors shown here come from a young woman in good health. Both conserved end residues are part of each CDR3. D genes are given only for firm matches. The listing skips clone size in some rows; elsewhere it reads once, few, many or a size class.

j_gene: TRBJ2-1; v_gene: TRBV7-7; d_gene: NA; abundance: few; CDR3aa: CASSSSDYPNEQFF; CDR3nt: TGTGCTAGCAGCTCATCGGACTATCCCAATGAGCAGTTCTTC
j_gene: TRBJ2-3; v_gene: TRBV12-3/TRBV12-4; d_gene: NA; abundance: NA; CDR3aa: CASSLWTTPRTDTQYF; CDR3nt: TGTGCCAGCAGTTTGTGGACAACTCCAAGGACAGATACGCAGTATTTT
j_gene: TRBJ1-4; v_gene: TRBV6-2/TRBV6-3; d_gene: NA; abundance: NA; CDR3aa: CASSLSTGGKLFF; CDR3nt: TGTGCCAGCAGTTTGTCGACAGGAGGAAAACTGTTTTTT
j_gene: TRBJ1-1; v_gene: TRBV27; d_gene: NA; abundance: NA; CDR3aa: CASRLSGPNTEAFF; CDR3nt: TGTGCCAGCAGGTTGTCGGGCCCCAACACTGAAGCTTTCTTT
j_gene: TRBJ1-1; v_gene: TRBV2; d_gene: NA; abundance: few; CDR3aa: CASGRGRGTEAFF; CDR3nt: TGTGCCAGCGGGAGGGGAAGGGGCACTGAAGCTTTCTTT
j_gene: TRBJ2-1; v_gene: TRBV6-6; d_gene: NA; abundance: few; CDR3aa: CASTGRVHEQFF; CDR3nt: TGTGCCAGCACAGGGAGAGTCCATGAGCAGTTCTTC
j_gene: TRBJ2-1; v_gene: TRBV11-2; d_gene: NA; abundance: NA; CDR3aa: CASSLPATYNEQFF; CDR3nt: TGTGCCAGCAGCTTACCTGCAACCTACAATGAGCAGTTCTTC
j_gene: TRBJ2-7; v_gene: TRBV2; d_gene: NA; abundance: few; CDR3aa: CASTAGYRSSYEQYF; CDR3nt: TGTGCCAGCACTGCAGGGTATCGGTCTTCCTACGAGCAGTACTTC
j_gene: TRBJ1-2; v_gene: TRBV4-1; d_gene: NA; abundance: once; CDR3aa: CASSQDKTDSEGYTF; CDR3nt: TGCGCCAGCAGCCAAGATAAAACCGACAGCGAGGGCTACACCTTC
j_gene: TRBJ2-5; v_gene: TRBV6-5; d_gene: TRBD1; abundance: NA; CDR3aa: CASSYSDRAQETQYF; CDR3nt: TGTGCCAGCAGTTACTCAGACAGGGCGCAAGAGACCCAGTACTTC
j_gene: TRBJ2-5; v_gene: TRBV20-1; d_gene: TRBD2; abundance: NA; CDR3aa: CSVRDPSGSIFVETQYF; CDR3nt: TGCAGTGTTAGAGATCCTAGCGGGAGTATTTTTGTAGAGACCCAGTACTTC
j_gene: TRBJ2-5; v_gene: TRBV9; d_gene: TRBD2; abundance: NA; CDR3aa: CASSDLAGADEQYF; CDR3nt: TGTGCCAGCAGCGACTTAGCGGGGGCGGATGAGCAGTACTTC
j_gene: TRBJ1-2; v_gene: TRBV5-1; d_gene: NA; abundance: NA; CDR3aa: CACSLDTGNYGYTF; CDR3nt: TGCGCCTGCAGCTTGGATACCGGGAACTATGGCTACACCTTC
j_gene: TRBJ2-1; v_gene: TRBV29-1; d_gene: NA; abundance: NA; CDR3aa: CGVYIRGPEQFF; CDR3nt: TGCGGCGTTTATATCAGGGGTCCTGAGCAGTTCTTC
j_gene: TRBJ2-7; v_gene: TRBV20-1; d_gene: TRBD1; abundance: NA; CDR3aa: CSASDRGKFYEQYF; CDR3nt: TGCAGTGCTTCAGACAGGGGCAAGTTCTACGAGCAGTACTTC
j_gene: TRBJ2-5; v_gene: TRBV12-3/TRBV12-4; d_gene: TRBD2; abundance: few; CDR3aa: CASSSPSGVGGETQYF; CDR3nt: TGTGCCAGCAGTTCACCTAGCGGGGTCGGTGGGGAGACCCAGTACTTC
j_gene: TRBJ2-7; v_gene: TRBV28; d_gene: TRBD2; abundance: NA; CDR3aa: CASSFPAPAGSSYEQYF; CDR3nt: TGTGCCAGCAGTTTCCCAGCCCCAGCGGGGAGCTCCTACGAGCAGTACTTC
j_gene: TRBJ1-4; v_gene: TRBV5-1; d_gene: NA; abundance: NA; CDR3aa: CASSGGRGVGEKLFF; CDR3nt: TGCGCCAGCAGCGGGGGGAGAGGAGTAGGTGAAAAACTGTTTTTT